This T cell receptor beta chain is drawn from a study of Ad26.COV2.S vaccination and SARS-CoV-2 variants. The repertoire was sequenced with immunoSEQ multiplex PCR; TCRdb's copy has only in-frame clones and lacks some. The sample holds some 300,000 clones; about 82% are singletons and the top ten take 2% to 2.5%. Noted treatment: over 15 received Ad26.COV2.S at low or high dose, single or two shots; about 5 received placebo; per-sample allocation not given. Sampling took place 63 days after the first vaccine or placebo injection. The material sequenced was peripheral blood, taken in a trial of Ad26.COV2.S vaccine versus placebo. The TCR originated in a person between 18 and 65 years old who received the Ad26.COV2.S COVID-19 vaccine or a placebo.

CDR3 amino acids: CASSFVDFDTEAFF. Here the CDR3 DNA reads TGTGCCAGCAGCTTCGTGGATTTTGACACTGAAGCTTTCTTT. This chain links TRBV5-6 with TRBJ1-1, with D unclear. In germline, CDR1 is SGHDT, CDR2 YYEEEE. This CDR3 is 14 amino acids long. V gave up 2 bases and J gave up 3 bases, with 11 bases separating them.